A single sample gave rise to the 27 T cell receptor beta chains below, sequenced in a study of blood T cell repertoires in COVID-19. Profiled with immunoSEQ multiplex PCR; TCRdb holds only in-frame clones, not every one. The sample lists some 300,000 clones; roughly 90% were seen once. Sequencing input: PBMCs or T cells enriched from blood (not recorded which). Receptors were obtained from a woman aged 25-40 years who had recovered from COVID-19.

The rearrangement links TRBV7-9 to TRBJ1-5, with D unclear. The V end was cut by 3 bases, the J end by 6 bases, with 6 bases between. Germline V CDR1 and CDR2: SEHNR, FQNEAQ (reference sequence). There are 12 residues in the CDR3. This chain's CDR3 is CASSLAGQPQHF. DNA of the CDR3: TGTGCCAGCAGCTTGGCGGGTCAGCCCCAGCATTTT.

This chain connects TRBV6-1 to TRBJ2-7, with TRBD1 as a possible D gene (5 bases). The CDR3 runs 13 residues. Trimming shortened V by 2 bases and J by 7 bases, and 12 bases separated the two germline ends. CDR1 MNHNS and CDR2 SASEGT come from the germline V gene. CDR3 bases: TGTGCCAGCAGTGAAACCCCAGGGTGGGAGCAGTACTTC. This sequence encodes CASSETPGWEQYF.

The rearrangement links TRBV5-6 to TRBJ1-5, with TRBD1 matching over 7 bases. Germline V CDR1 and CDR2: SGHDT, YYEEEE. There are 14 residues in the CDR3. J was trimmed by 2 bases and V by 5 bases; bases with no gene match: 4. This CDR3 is CASSYGQGNQPQHF. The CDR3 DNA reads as TGTGCCAGCAGTTACGGACAGGGCAATCAGCCCCAGCATTTT.

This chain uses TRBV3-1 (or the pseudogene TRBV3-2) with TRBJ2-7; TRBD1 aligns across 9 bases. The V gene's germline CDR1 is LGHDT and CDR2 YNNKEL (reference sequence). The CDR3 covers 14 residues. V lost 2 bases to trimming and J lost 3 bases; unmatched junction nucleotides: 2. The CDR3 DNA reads TGTGCCAGCAGCCAATGGACAGGGGACTACGAGCAGTACTTC. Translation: CASSQWTGDYEQYF.

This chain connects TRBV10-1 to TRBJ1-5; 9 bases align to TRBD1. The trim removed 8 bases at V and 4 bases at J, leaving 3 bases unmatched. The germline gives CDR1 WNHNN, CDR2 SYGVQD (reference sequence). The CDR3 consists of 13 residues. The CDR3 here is CASSGQGNQPQHF. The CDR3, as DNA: TGCGCCAGCTCGGGACAGGGAAATCAGCCCCAGCATTTT.

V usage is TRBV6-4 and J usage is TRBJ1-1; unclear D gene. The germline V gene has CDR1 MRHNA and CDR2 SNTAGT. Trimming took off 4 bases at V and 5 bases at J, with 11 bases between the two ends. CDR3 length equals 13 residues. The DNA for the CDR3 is TGTGCCAGCAGTGTCACAGAAAGTACTGAAGCTTTCTTT. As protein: CASSVTESTEAFF.

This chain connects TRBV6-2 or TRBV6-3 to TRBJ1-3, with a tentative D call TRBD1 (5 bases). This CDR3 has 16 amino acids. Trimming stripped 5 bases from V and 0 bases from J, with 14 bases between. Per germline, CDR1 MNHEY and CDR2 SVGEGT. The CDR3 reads CASSRRGESSGNTIYF. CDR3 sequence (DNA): TGTGCCAGCAGTCGTCGGGGGGAGAGCTCTGGAAACACCATATATTTT.

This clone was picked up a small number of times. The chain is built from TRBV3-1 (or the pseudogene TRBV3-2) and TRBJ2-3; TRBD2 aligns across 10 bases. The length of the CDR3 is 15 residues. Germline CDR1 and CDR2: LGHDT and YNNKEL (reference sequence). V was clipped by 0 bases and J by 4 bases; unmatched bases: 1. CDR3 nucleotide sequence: TGTGCCAGCAGCCAAGAGCTAGCGGGAGCAGATACGCAGTATTTT. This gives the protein CASSQELAGADTQYF.

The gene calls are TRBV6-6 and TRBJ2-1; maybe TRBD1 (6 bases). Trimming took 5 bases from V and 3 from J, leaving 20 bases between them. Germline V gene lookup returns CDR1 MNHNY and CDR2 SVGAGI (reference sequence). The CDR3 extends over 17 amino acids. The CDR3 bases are TGTGCCAGCAGTCGTGCTCCAGGGGACACGAACTACAATGAGCAGTTCTTC. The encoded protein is CASSRAPGDTNYNEQFF.

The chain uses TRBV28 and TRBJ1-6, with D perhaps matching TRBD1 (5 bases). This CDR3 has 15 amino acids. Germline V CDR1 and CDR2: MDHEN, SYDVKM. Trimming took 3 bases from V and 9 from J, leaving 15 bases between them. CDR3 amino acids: CASSLSTGAASPLHF. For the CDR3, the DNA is TGTGCCAGCAGTTTGAGCACAGGCGCCGCTTCACCCCTCCACTTT.

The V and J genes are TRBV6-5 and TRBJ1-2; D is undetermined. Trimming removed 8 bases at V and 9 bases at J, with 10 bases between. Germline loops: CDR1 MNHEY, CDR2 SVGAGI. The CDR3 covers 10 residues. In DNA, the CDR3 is TGTGCCAGCTCCGGGAAGAGCTACACCTTC. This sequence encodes CASSGKSYTF.

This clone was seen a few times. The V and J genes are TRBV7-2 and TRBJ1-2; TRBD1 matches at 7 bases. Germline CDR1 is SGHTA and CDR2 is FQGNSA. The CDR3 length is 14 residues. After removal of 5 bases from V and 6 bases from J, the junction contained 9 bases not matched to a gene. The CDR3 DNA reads TGTGCCAGCAGCATAGGGACAGATAATGATGGCTACACCTTC. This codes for CASSIGTDNDGYTF.

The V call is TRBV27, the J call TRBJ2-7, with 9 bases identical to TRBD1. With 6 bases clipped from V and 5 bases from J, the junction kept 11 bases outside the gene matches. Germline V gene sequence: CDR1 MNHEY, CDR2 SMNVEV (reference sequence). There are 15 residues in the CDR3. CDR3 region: CASRGPGTGLHEQYF. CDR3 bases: TGTGCCAGCAGGGGACCCGGGACAGGGCTCCACGAGCAGTACTTC.

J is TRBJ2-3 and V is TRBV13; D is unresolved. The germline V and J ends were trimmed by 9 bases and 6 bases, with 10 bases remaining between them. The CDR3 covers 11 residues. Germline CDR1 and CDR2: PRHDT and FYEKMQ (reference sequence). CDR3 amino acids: CARIESDTQYF. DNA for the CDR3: TGTGCCAGAATCGAGTCCGATACGCAGTATTTT.

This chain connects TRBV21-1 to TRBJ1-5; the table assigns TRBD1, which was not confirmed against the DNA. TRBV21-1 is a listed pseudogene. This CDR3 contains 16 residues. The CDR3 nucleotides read TGTGCCAGCAGCATCCTCGGGACAGCCCGCAATCAGCCCCAGCATTTT. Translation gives CASSILGTARNQPQHF.

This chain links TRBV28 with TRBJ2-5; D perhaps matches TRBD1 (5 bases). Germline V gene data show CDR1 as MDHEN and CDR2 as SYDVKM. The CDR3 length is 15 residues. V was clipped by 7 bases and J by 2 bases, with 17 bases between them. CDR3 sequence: CASTRIYDRQETQYF. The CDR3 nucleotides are TGTGCCAGCACCAGAATATACGACAGACAAGAGACCCAGTACTTC.

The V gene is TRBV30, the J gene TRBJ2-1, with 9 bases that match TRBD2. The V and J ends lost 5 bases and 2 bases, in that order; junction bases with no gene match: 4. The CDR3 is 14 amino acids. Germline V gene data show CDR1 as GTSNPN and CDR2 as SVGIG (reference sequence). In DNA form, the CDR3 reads TGTGCCTGGGGATTAGCGGGAGCCTACAATGAGCAGTTCTTC. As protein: CAWGLAGAYNEQFF.

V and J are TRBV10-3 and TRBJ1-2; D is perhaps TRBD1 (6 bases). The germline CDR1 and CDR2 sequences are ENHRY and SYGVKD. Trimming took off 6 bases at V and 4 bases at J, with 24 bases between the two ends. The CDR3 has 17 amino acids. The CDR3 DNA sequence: TGTGCCATCAGCCCCGGCGGGGGGGCAGGGACCCCCTATGGCTACACCTTC. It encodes CAISPGGGAGTPYGYTF.

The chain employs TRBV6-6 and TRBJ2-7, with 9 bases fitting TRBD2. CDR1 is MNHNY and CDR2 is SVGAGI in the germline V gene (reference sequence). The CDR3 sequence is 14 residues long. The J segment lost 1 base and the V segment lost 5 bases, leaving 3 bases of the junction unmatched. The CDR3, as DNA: TGTGCCAGCAGTCGGACTAGCGTTTCCTACGAGCAGTACTTC. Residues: CASSRTSVSYEQYF.

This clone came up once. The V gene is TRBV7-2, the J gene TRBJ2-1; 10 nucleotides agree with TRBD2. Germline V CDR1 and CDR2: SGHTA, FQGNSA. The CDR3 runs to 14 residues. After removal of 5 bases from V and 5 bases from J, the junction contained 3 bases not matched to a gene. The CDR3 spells CASSRTSGDNEQFF. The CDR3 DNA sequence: TGTGCCAGCAGCCGGACTAGCGGCGACAATGAGCAGTTCTTC.

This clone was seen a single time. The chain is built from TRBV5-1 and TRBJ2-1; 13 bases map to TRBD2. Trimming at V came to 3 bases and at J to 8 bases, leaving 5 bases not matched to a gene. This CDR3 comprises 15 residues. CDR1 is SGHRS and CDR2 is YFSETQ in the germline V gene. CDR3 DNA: TGCGCCAGCAGCTGGAGACTAGCGGGAGGCGATGAGCAGTTCTTC. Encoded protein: CASSWRLAGGDEQFF.

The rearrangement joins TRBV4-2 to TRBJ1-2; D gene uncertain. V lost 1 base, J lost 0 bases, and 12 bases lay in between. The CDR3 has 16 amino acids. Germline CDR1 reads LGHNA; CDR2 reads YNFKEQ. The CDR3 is CASSQGRIGSNYGYTF. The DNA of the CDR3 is TGTGCCAGCAGCCAAGGGCGGATCGGATCTAACTATGGCTACACCTTC.

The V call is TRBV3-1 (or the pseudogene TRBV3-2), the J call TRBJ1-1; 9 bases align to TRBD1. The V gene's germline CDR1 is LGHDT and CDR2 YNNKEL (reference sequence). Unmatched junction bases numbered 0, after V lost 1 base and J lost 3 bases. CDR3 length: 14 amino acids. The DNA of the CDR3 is TGTGCCAGCAGCCAAGGGACAGGGGACACTGAAGCTTTCTTT. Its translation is CASSQGTGDTEAFF.

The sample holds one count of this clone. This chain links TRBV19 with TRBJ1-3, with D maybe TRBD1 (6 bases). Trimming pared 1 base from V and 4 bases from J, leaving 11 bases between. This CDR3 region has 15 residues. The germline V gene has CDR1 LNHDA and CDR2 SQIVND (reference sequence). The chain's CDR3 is CASSIAGRGGNTIYF. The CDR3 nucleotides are TGTGCCAGTAGTATAGCGGGCAGGGGCGGAAACACCATATATTTT. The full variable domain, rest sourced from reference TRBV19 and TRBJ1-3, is DGGITQSPKYLFRKEGQNVTLSCEQNLNHDAMYWYRQDPGQGLRLIYYSQIVNDFQKGDIAEGYSVSREKKESFPLTVTSAQKNPTAFYLCASSIAGRGGNTIYFGEGSWLTVV.

The CDR3 sequence is CASSLMTGRSGNTIYF. The CDR3 coding sequence is TGTGCCAGCAGCCTAATGACAGGACGCTCTGGAAACACCATATATTTT. This chain joins TRBV16 and TRBJ1-3, with D perhaps TRBD1 (6 bases). V shed 4 bases and J shed 0 bases, with 13 bases lying between them. The CDR3 is 16 amino acids. CDR1 is KGHSY, CDR2 FQNENV, per germline.

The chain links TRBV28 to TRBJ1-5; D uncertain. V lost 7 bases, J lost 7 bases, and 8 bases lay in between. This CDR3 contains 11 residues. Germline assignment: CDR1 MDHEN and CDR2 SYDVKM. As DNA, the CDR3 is TGTGCCAGCACCCGGTCACAGCCCCAGCATTTT. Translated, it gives CASTRSQPQHF.

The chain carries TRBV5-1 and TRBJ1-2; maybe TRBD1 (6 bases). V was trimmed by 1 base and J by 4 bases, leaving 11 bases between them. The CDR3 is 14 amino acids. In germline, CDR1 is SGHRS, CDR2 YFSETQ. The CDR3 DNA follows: TGCGCCAGCAGCTTGATGGGGGGGCTCTATGGCTACACCTTC. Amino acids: CASSLMGGLYGYTF.